A single sample is the source of the 14 T cell receptor beta chains below, sequenced in a study of blood T cell repertoires in COVID-19. TCRdb's copy holds only in-frame clones and misses some; the assay was immunoSEQ multiplex PCR. Of 130,000 or so clones listed, roughly 80% are singletons. The specimen was peripheral blood. Receptors originate from a man aged 45-60 years with acute or convalescent COVID-19.

This clone was found once. The V gene is TRBV6-1, the J gene TRBJ2-7, with D unclear. Trimming pared 1 base from V and 4 bases from J, leaving 11 bases between. From germline, CDR1 is MNHNS and CDR2 SASEGT. CDR3 length: 14 residues. The CDR3 DNA reads as TGTGCCAGCAGTGAAGTGGGCAGCTGGTACGAGCAGTACGTC. Its protein is CASSEVGSWYEQYV.

This sequence joins TRBV2 and TRBJ2-1; TRBD1 matches 9 bases. V gave up 4 bases and J gave up 9 bases; unmatched junction bases: 4. The CDR3 has 13 residues. CDR1 SNHLY and CDR2 FYNNEI come from the germline V gene. Here the CDR3 DNA reads TGTGCCAGCAGTGCTGGACAGGGGCGTGAGCAGTTCTTC. It translates to CASSAGQGREQFF.

The chain couples TRBV27 to TRBJ1-5, with D perhaps TRBD1 (6 bases). Germline V gene data show CDR1 as MNHEY and CDR2 as SMNVEV (reference sequence). The ends were cut back, 5 bases at V and 9 bases at J, with 17 bases in the middle. The CDR3 runs 14 residues. Here the CDR3 reads CASSPQGWGTPQHF. The CDR3 nucleotides are TGTGCCAGCAGTCCACAGGGCTGGGGGACGCCCCAGCATTTT.

The V gene is TRBV30, the J gene TRBJ2-1; 10 positions agree with TRBD1. Germline-derived CDR1 and CDR2 are GTSNPN and SVGIG (reference sequence). V lost 4 bases, J lost 6 bases, and 3 bases stayed unmatched. This CDR3 has 13 residues. Here the CDR3 reads CAWTGQGRNEQFF. The CDR3 coding sequence is TGTGCCTGGACGGGACAGGGGCGCAATGAGCAGTTCTTC.

The chain employs TRBV14 and TRBJ2-3; D remains ambiguous. The CDR3 has 12 residues. Germline values: CDR1 SGHDN, CDR2 FVKESK. Trimming took 3 bases from V and 7 from J, leaving 8 bases between them. For the CDR3, the DNA is TGTGCCAGCAGCCATAACAGTAATACGCAGTATTTT. This encodes CASSHNSNTQYF.

This clone was seen only a few times. The rearrangement links TRBV18 to TRBJ2-3; TRBD2 is a possible D gene (5 bases). The germline V gene has CDR1 KGHSH and CDR2 LQKENI. The CDR3 covers 16 residues. V lost 6 bases, J lost 1 base, and 17 bases lay in between. The CDR3 here is CASSPGLLLGTDTQYF. In DNA, the CDR3 is TGTGCCAGCTCCCCCGGCTTATTACTAGGCACAGATACGCAGTATTTT.

This chain connects TRBV18 to TRBJ2-5, with D unresolved. CDR3 size: 14 residues. Germline V gene data show CDR1 as KGHSH and CDR2 as LQKENI. Trimming left V 6 bases short and J 1 base short, with 12 bases between. The DNA of the CDR3 is TGTGCCAGCTCCCAACCAAACAGCCAAGAGACCCAGTACTTC. This sequence encodes CASSQPNSQETQYF.

This clone was counted a few times. The chain is built from TRBV15 and TRBJ1-1; TRBD1 aligns across 9 bases. CDR1 is LNHNV, CDR2 YYDKDF, per germline (reference sequence). V shed 0 bases and J 11 bases; nucleotides not matched to a gene: 19. This CDR3 has 18 amino acids. Here the CDR3 reads CATSRDSALGDRVTIAFF. In nucleotides, the CDR3 is TGTGCCACCAGCAGAGATTCGGCGTTGGGGGACAGGGTCACCATTGCTTTCTTT. The whole variable domain, remainder taken from reference TRBV15 and TRBJ1-1, is DAMVIQNPRYQVTQFGKPVTLSCSQTLNHNVMYWYQQKSSQAPKLLFHYYDKDFNNEADTPDNFQSRRPNTSFCFLDIRSPGLGDTAMYLCATSRDSALGDRVTIAFFGQGTRLTVV.

The CDR3: CSASNPSPTGEEEQYV. The CDR3 DNA follows: TGCAGTGCTAGTAACCCTTCCCCGACAGGGGAAGAAGAGCAGTACGTC. V and J are TRBV20-1 and TRBJ2-7; 8 bases are a match to TRBD1. The CDR3 loop spans 16 amino acids. Germline CDR1 and CDR2: DFQATT and SNEGSKA (reference sequence). V shed 3 bases, J shed 7 bases, and the junction held 17 bases outside the gene matches.

This clone was observed once. The rearrangement links TRBV6-5 to TRBJ1-4; possible D gene TRBD1, 6 bases. Germline assignment: CDR1 MNHEY and CDR2 SVGAGI. The CDR3 covers 16 residues. V dropped 4 bases and J dropped 4 bases, with 16 bases sitting between them. In DNA form, the CDR3 reads TGTGCCAGCAGTTCCGCTGCGGGGGCGCGTAATGAAAAACTGTTTTTT. Translating gives CASSSAAGARNEKLFF.

This clone came up a few times. V usage is TRBV5-3 and J usage is TRBJ1-2; D uncertain. TRBV5-3 is an ORF, with its function uncertain. This CDR3 has 16 amino acids. Trimming stripped 2 bases from V and 0 bases from J, with 14 bases between. Here the CDR3 reads CARSFNSLSSNYGYTF. The CDR3 DNA sequence: TGTGCCAGAAGCTTTAACAGCCTTTCATCTAACTATGGCTACACCTTC.

The rearrangement joins TRBV30 to TRBJ1-6; tentative D call: TRBD1 (5 bases). The germline gives CDR1 GTSNPN, CDR2 SVGIG (reference sequence). V was pared by 0 bases and J by 6 bases, with 12 bases between. This CDR3 has 15 amino acids. The CDR3 DNA is TGTGCCTGGAGTGTAGGTAGGGGAAGTAATTCACCCCTCCACTTT. It yields the protein CAWSVGRGSNSPLHF. The full variable domain, completed using reference TRBV30 and TRBJ1-6, is SQTIHQWPATLVQPVGSPLSLECTVEGTSNPNLYWYRQAAGRGLQLLFYSVGIGQISSEVPQNLSASRPQDRQFILSSKKLLLSDSGFYLCAWSVGRGSNSPLHFGNGTRLTVT.

The gene calls are TRBV9 and TRBJ2-5; TRBD2 agrees at 13 bases. CDR1 is SGDLS and CDR2 is YYNGEE in the germline V gene. J was trimmed by 2 bases and V by 4 bases; bases with no gene match: 5. This CDR3 is 16 amino acids long. CDR3 in amino acids: CASSSGTSGAQETQYF. CDR3 bases: TGTGCCAGCAGCTCCGGGACTAGCGGGGCTCAAGAGACCCAGTACTTC.

The chain's CDR3 is CASSRGTNEKLFF. DNA for the CDR3: TGTGCCAGCAGTCGAGGGACTAATGAAAAACTGTTTTTT. The genes are TRBV2 and TRBJ1-4; no definite D call. Germline V gene lookup returns CDR1 SNHLY and CDR2 FYNNEI. The CDR3 length is 13 residues. V gave up 5 bases and J gave up 2 bases, with 6 bases separating them. Full variable domain (remainder filled in from reference TRBV2 and TRBJ1-4): EPEVTQTPSHQVTQMGQEVILRCVPISNHLYFYWYRQILGQKVEFLVSFYNNEISEKSEIFDDQFSVERPDGSNFTLKIRSTKLEDSAMYFCASSRGTNEKLFFGSGTQLSVL.